This T cell receptor beta chain was captured by sequencing in a study of T cells after yellow fever vaccination. Turning to the study itself: Some fractions had low cell numbers, and these were prepared with SMART-Seq v4 Ultra Low Input.

Deletions cut 0 bases from V and 4 bases from J, with 13 bases between. The CDR3 loop spans 15 amino acids. Germline loops: CDR1 SGHRS, CDR2 YFSETQ. On this clonotype: Antigen: not known.

Study-wide points: After the booster, 96% of CD4 and 88% of CD8 primary-response clones were re-detected. The secondary response peaked faster, at day 5 versus 15, but was weaker.

It was through 5'RACE template switching that TCR cDNA was made, with a universal primer site and UMIs added. MiXCR, run by TCRdb on the 5' RACE reads, gives a single entry per CDR3 protein. In the table there are approximately 610,000 distinct CDR3 sequences, roughly a sixth of which are singletons. The sequenced sample was PBMCs, obtained roughly 5 days after the first yellow fever vaccination. The genes are TRBV5-1 and TRBJ2-5; D unresolved. The receptor's source is a man younger than 30 who received the YFV17D yellow fever vaccine. The CDR3 region has the DNA TGCGCCAGCAGCTTGGTGGCAGGTTTTACAGAGACCCAGTACTTC. Translating it yields CASSLVAGFTETQYF.